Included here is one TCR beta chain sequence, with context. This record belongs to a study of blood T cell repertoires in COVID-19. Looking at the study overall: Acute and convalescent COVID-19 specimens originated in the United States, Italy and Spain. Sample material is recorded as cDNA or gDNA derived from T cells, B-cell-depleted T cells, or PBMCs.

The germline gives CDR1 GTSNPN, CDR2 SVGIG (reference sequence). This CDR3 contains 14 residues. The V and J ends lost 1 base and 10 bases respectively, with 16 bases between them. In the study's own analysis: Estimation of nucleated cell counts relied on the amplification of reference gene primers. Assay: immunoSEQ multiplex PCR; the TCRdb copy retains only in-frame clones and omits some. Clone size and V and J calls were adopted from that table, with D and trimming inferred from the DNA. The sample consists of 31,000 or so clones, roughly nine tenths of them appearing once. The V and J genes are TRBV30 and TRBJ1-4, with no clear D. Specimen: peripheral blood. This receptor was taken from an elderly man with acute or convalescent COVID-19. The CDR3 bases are TGTGCCTGGAGTGCGTACACCTCTGTTGGAAAACTGTTTTTT. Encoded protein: CAWSAYTSVGKLFF.